Described below is a single T cell receptor (beta chain) sequence and its context. Its matching antigen is unknown. The source of the sample is a study of T-cell memory formation after mild COVID-19. Study-level points and caveats: Nothing confirmed that second-wave clones peaking on day 37 were specific for SARS-CoV-2. Contracting clones from day 15 to 85 showed balanced CD4/CD8; later expanders favored CD4+. The CD4+ clones that contracted clustered mainly within CM and EM, and the CD8+ clones concentrated in EMRA.

A 5'RACE reaction primed in the constant segment made cDNA libraries of TCR alpha and TCR beta, and these carried sample barcodes and UMIs. TCRdb re-derived calls from the 5' RACE reads in MiXCR, one entry per CDR3 protein. The sample lists tens of thousands of distinct CDR3 sequences, roughly an eighth occurring once. The CDR3 extends over 15 amino acids. The V gene's germline CDR1 is SQVTM and CDR2 ANQGSEA. V was trimmed by 1 base and J by 3 bases, leaving 15 bases between them. This receptor was obtained from an adult woman who had mild COVID-19 (a few samples of this study predate the infection). Cell type and time point are not known. The chain has TRBV29-1 and TRBJ2-5; unclear D gene. Sequences were obtained from PBMCs or a T cell subset sorted from them (not recorded which). The chain's CDR3 is CSVEARLTPKETQYF. CDR3 sequence (DNA): TGCAGCGTTGAAGCGAGACTGACCCCAAAAGAGACCCAGTACTTC.